These T cell receptor beta chains were read from a single sample in a study of cytomegalovirus exposure and HLA in healthy donors. This table comes from immunoSEQ multiplex PCR, and its TCRdb copy is limited to in-frame clones, with some not included. The sample holds 75,000 to 95,000 clones, around 85% seen once. The sample taken for sequencing was PBMCs. The origin of the receptors is a human donor in good health. Both conserved end residues are part of each CDR3. The D gene is left open where the match is weak. Rows give clone size only sometimes, using once, few, many, or a class for an expanded clone.

V gene,CDR3 length,D gene,clone size,J gene,CDR3 DNA,CDR3 protein
TRBV11-2,16,NA,NA,TRBJ2-1,TGTGCCAGCAGCTTAGACGGGACGGAGGGAATCGGTGAGCAGTTCTTC,CASSLDGTEGIGEQFF
TRBV13,12,NA,many,TRBJ1-2,TGTGCCAGCAGCTTATCCCCTTATGGCTACACCTTC,CASSLSPYGYTF
TRBV7-9,13,NA,NA,TRBJ2-1,TGTGCCAGCAGCTTAGCCAGGAACAATGAGCAGTTCTTC,CASSLARNNEQFF
TRBV5-4,17,TRBD2,NA,TRBJ2-1,TGTGCCAGCAGCTTGTACGGTTGGGTAGCGGGGAGCAATGAGCAGTTCTTC,CASSLYGWVAGSNEQFF
TRBV7-9,16,TRBD1,NA,TRBJ2-7,TGTGCCAGCAGCCCCCGGTCGACAGGGACCCTCTACGAGCAGTACTTC,CASSPRSTGTLYEQYF
TRBV27,17,TRBD2,NA,TRBJ2-7,TGTGCCAGCAAAGACCTGACTAGCGGGGGCCCGACTTACGAGCAGTACTTC,CASKDLTSGGPTYEQYF
TRBV5-1,16,TRBD1,NA,TRBJ2-5,TGCGCCAGCAGCACTGGTGGACAGGGGGGGCAAGAGACCCAGTACTTC,CASSTGGQGGQETQYF
TRBV6-5,15,TRBD2,NA,TRBJ2-5,TGTGCCAGCCTAAGTAGCGGGGGGGCCAGGGAGACCCAGTACTTC,CASLSSGGARETQYF
TRBV2,14,NA,NA,TRBJ2-5,TGTGCCAGCAGGCGGGGTCAGCCACAAGAGACCCAGTACTTC,CASRRGQPQETQYF
TRBV5-4,11,NA,once,TRBJ1-2,TGTGCCAGCCGCTCCATTTATGGCTACACCTTC,CASRSIYGYTF
TRBV27,12,NA,once,TRBJ2-7,TGTGCCAGCAGCCGGAGCTCCTACGAGCAGTACTTC,CASSRSSYEQYF
TRBV6-1,14,NA,NA,TRBJ1-1,TGTGCCAGCAGTGAGGGGGGGTCGAACACTGAAGCTTTCTTT,CASSEGGSNTEAFF
TRBV11-2,15,TRBD2,NA,TRBJ2-3,TGTGCCAGCAGCACGGGACTCGCCGGGAGGGATACGCAGTATTTT,CASSTGLAGRDTQYF
TRBV7-9,13,TRBD1,NA,TRBJ1-4,TGTGTCAGCACGGGACAGGGAGTCGAAAAACTGTTTTTT,CVSTGQGVEKLFF
TRBV2,14,NA,NA,TRBJ2-5,TGTGCCAGCAGTGAGTTCCGGGACCAAGAGACCCAGTACTTC,CASSEFRDQETQYF
TRBV29-1,18,TRBD2,NA,TRBJ2-1,TGCAGCGTTGAGGAGACTAGCGGGGGGGCCGGGGCACACGATGAGCAGTTCTTC,CSVEETSGGAGAHDEQFF
TRBV7-6,18,NA,NA,TRBJ1-5,TGTGCCAGCAGCTTACCTTCAGGAGGCTGGAATAGCAATCAGCCCCAGCATTTT,CASSLPSGGWNSNQPQHF
TRBV9,15,NA,NA,TRBJ1-2,TGTGCCAGCAGCGTATCAGGGGCAACTAACTATGGCTACACCTTC,CASSVSGATNYGYTF
TRBV27,14,NA,NA,TRBJ2-4,TGTGCCAGCAGTTTACAGGCACAGAAAAACATTCAGTACTTC,CASSLQAQKNIQYF
TRBV7-7,15,TRBD1,NA,TRBJ2-2,TGTGCCAGCCAACCCGGGACAGTGAACACCGGGGAGCTGTTTTTT,CASQPGTVNTGELFF
TRBV5-1,14,NA,NA,TRBJ2-5,TGCGCCAGCAGCCCTGACACCAACCAAGAGACCCAGTACTTC,CASSPDTNQETQYF
TRBV7-2,15,TRBD2,NA,TRBJ2-3,TGTGCCAGCAGGTCGGGGGGGCCAGGCACAGATACGCAGTATTTT,CASRSGGPGTDTQYF
TRBV6-1,12,TRBD1,NA,TRBJ2-4,TGTGCCAGCAGGGACAGGGTCAACATTCAGTACTTC,CASRDRVNIQYF
TRBV12-5,14,NA,NA,TRBJ1-4,TGTGCTAGTGGCCCACAGGGCCATGGTGAAAAACTGTTTTTT,CASGPQGHGEKLFF
TRBV5-4,16,NA,NA,TRBJ2-5,TGTGCCAGCACCAACCTTTTACAATCAGGTGGCGAGACCCAGTACTTC,CASTNLLQSGGETQYF
TRBV7-6,15,TRBD1,NA,TRBJ1-1,TGTGCCAGCAGCTCCCGACAGGGGGCGAACACTGAAGCTTTCTTT,CASSSRQGANTEAFF
TRBV2,14,NA,NA,TRBJ1-1,TGTGCCAGCAGTCAACAGGGCCTGAACACTGAAGCTTTCTTT,CASSQQGLNTEAFF
TRBV4-3,15,TRBD1,NA,TRBJ1-1,TGCGCCAGCAGCCAAGTGGGACAGGGGTGGTCTGAAGCTTTCTTT,CASSQVGQGWSEAFF
TRBV5-6,13,TRBD2,NA,TRBJ2-7,TGTGCCAGTAATAGCGGGAGCCTCTACGAGCAGTACTTC,CASNSGSLYEQYF
TRBV11-2,16,TRBD2,NA,TRBJ2-2,TGTGCCAGCAGCTTAGTCCTAGCGGGGAACACCGGGGAGCTGTTTTTT,CASSLVLAGNTGELFF
TRBV2,14,NA,NA,TRBJ1-2,TGTGCCAGCTCCGTAACGGTCTCTACCTATGGCTACACCTTC,CASSVTVSTYGYTF
TRBV4-1,17,NA,NA,TRBJ2-1,TGCGCCAGCAGCCAAGAAGGGGGTGGGGGGGCATGGAATGAGCAGTTCTTC,CASSQEGGGGAWNEQFF
TRBV10-3,14,TRBD1,NA,TRBJ1-2,TGTGCCATCAGCGGGGACAGGGGGCCCTATGGCTACACCTTC,CAISGDRGPYGYTF
TRBV5-1,16,NA,once,TRBJ2-6,TGCGCCAGCAGCTTGGTCGGGGGAACTGGGGCCAACGTCCTGACTTTC,CASSLVGGTGANVLTF
TRBV7-9,14,NA,NA,TRBJ1-6,TGTGCCAGCAGCCCCCTCCCCCAGGGGACACCCCTCCACTTT,CASSPLPQGTPLHF
TRBV5-1,15,NA,few,TRBJ1-3,TGCGCCAGCAGCTTGGGGGGAGGATCTGGAAACACCATATATTTT,CASSLGGGSGNTIYF
TRBV5-4,16,TRBD1,NA,TRBJ2-3,TGTGCCAGCAGCATTGCGCACAGGGGAAGCACAGATACGCAGTATTTT,CASSIAHRGSTDTQYF
TRBV7-9,14,NA,NA,TRBJ1-6,TGTGCCAGCAGCTTAGTGTCAGGCGCATCCCCCCTCCACTTT,CASSLVSGASPLHF
TRBV5-1,18,TRBD2,once,TRBJ2-1,TGCGCCAGCAGCTGGTTCGGACTAGCGGGGGGCCTCTCCAATGAGCAGTTCTTC,CASSWFGLAGGLSNEQFF
TRBV5-4,14,NA,once,TRBJ1-2,TGTGCCAGCAGCTGGGGGGGCGCGGACTATGGCTACACCTTC,CASSWGGADYGYTF
TRBV4-3,17,TRBD1,NA,TRBJ2-3,TGCGCCAGCAGCAACCGCCCCCGGGACAGGGTGGCAGATACGCAGTATTTT,CASSNRPRDRVADTQYF
TRBV28,16,NA,NA,TRBJ2-7,TGTGCCAGCAGTTTATTTGTCAGGCCCACGCCGGCCGAGCAGTACTTC,CASSLFVRPTPAEQYF
TRBV4-1,16,NA,NA,TRBJ2-5,TGCGCCAGCAGCCAAGATTTATGGGGGGGCCACGAGACCCAGTACTTC,CASSQDLWGGHETQYF
TRBV5-4,13,TRBD2,NA,TRBJ2-7,TGTGCCAGCAGCCTCGGGGGGGCAAGCGAGCAGTACTTC,CASSLGGASEQYF
TRBV2,11,NA,NA,TRBJ2-5,TGTGCCAGCAGGCCGGAAGAGACCCAGTACTTC,CASRPEETQYF
TRBV15,16,NA,NA,TRBJ2-3,TGTGCCACCAGCAGTTGGAGGGAGGCGGGCACAGATACGCAGTATTTT,CATSSWREAGTDTQYF
TRBV19,14,TRBD1,NA,TRBJ2-3,TGTGCCAGTAGGCTCGGACAGGGCACAGATACGCAGTATTTT,CASRLGQGTDTQYF
TRBV11-3,15,TRBD1,NA,TRBJ1-2,TGTGACCCAACCGGGACAGGGGGCGTTGGATATGGCTACACCTTC,CDPTGTGGVGYGYTF
TRBV6-4,13,NA,NA,TRBJ1-5,TGTGCCAGCAGTGCAGGGGTCAATCAGCCCCAGCATTTT,CASSAGVNQPQHF
TRBV4-3,15,TRBD1,few,TRBJ2-7,TGCGCCAGCTCACGTAACCGGGACAGGGGCTACGAGCAGTACTTC,CASSRNRDRGYEQYF
TRBV6-5,14,TRBD1,NA,TRBJ1-2,TGTGCCAGCAGACCCCCGGGACAGACCGGCGTGTACACCTTC,CASRPPGQTGVYTF
TRBV28,11,NA,NA,TRBJ2-7,TGTGCCAGCAGTTTATCCTTGGAGCAGTACTTC,CASSLSLEQYF